Listed below are T cell receptor beta chains from one sample, sequenced in a study of blood T cell repertoires in COVID-19. Sequenced by immunoSEQ multiplex PCR; TCRdb stores in-frame clones only, minus some. The sample yields roughly 290,000 clones, over 75% seen once. The specimen sequenced was peripheral blood. The origin of the receptors is a woman aged 55 to 70 with acute or convalescent COVID-19. Both conserved end residues are part of each CDR3. A D gene is named only where the DNA matches it firmly. Some rows have no size entry. The others give once, few or many, or a class for an expanded clone.

TRBJ2-5 TRBV29-1 TRBD2 12 . CSVGLAAPAQYF TGCAGCGTGGGACTAGCGGCACCGGCCCAGTACTTC
TRBJ1-2 TRBV28 . 15 . CASRSQGVLNYGYTF TGTGCCAGCAGGTCACAGGGCGTTTTAAATTATGGCTACACCTTC
TRBJ2-7 TRBV30 . 14 once CAFLRRGGSYEQYF TGTGCCTTCTTGCGTAGGGGGGGTTCATACGAGCAGTACTTC
TRBJ2-3 TRBV27 TRBD1 14 . CASQGAGTADTQYF TGTGCCAGCCAGGGGGCTGGAACGGCAGATACGCAGTATTTT
TRBJ2-1 TRBV5-4 . 13 . CASSDRSGVEQFF TGTGCCAGCAGCGACAGGTCAGGGGTTGAGCAGTTCTTC
TRBJ1-6 TRBV4-1 TRBD1 17 . CASSQDRRGQGNSPLHF TGCGCCAGCAGCCAAGATAGAAGGGGGCAAGGAAATTCACCCCTCCACTTT
TRBJ2-7 TRBV7-2 . 14 . CASKTGPSSYEQYF TGTGCCAGCAAGACAGGCCCCAGCTCCTACGAGCAGTACTTC
TRBJ1-1 TRBV9 . 13 once CASSVDSNTEAFF TGTGCCAGCAGCGTCGACAGCAACACTGAAGCTTTCTTT
TRBJ1-3 TRBV5-1 . 16 . CASTSRGGRGGNTIYF TGCGCCAGCACCTCTAGGGGGGGGCGGGGAGGAAACACCATATATTTT
TRBJ1-3 TRBV6-1 . 15 . CASSDPGRVGNTIYF TGTGCCAGCAGTGACCCCGGCAGGGTCGGAAACACCATATATTTT
TRBJ2-1 TRBV9 . 15 . CASSPRQVAYNEQFF TGTGCCAGCAGCCCCCGCCAGGTCGCCTACAATGAGCAGTTCTTC
TRBJ2-3 TRBV18 TRBD1 17 . CASSPTPGQGVSDTQYF TGTGCCAGCTCACCAACTCCGGGACAGGGCGTTTCAGATACGCAGTATTTT
TRBJ2-2 TRBV6-5 TRBD2 16 . CASSYRLAGKPGELFF TGTGCCAGCAGTTACCGACTAGCGGGAAAGCCCGGGGAGCTGTTTTTT
TRBJ2-1 TRBV4-2 TRBD2 20 . CASSQVASGGFRSSYNEQFF TGTGCCAGCAGCCAAGTTGCTAGCGGGGGTTTCCGAAGCTCCTACAATGAGCAGTTCTTC
TRBJ1-1 TRBV18 . 13 once CASSLQNQAEAFF TGTGCCAGCTCACTGCAAAATCAGGCGGAAGCTTTCTTT
TRBJ1-1 TRBV6-5 . 16 . CASSSGGDPMNTEAFF TGTGCCAGCAGTTCGGGAGGGGATCCCATGAACACTGAAGCTTTCTTT
TRBJ2-2 TRBV6-6 . 14 few CASSYDGGAGELFF TGTGCCAGCAGTTACGATGGAGGGGCCGGGGAGCTGTTTTTT
TRBJ1-2 TRBV12-3/TRBV12-4 . 12 . CASSFGELGYTF TGTGCCAGCAGTTTCGGGGAACTTGGCTACACCTTC
TRBJ2-1 TRBV4-3 TRBD2 15 . CASSPQREVYNEQFF TGCGCCAGCAGCCCTCAGCGGGAGGTCTACAATGAGCAGTTCTTC
TRBJ2-3 TRBV27 . 17 . CASTSLIRGTAADTQYF TGTGCCAGCACCTCCCTTATCCGCGGGACGGCGGCAGATACGCAGTATTTT
TRBJ2-1 TRBV4-3 TRBD2 17 . CASRYTPGLAGGDEQFF TGCGCCAGCAGGTACACGCCGGGACTAGCGGGAGGGGATGAGCAGTTCTTC
TRBJ2-2 TRBV10-3 TRBD1 18 . CAISESSWDRGNTGELFF TGTGCCATCAGTGAGTCTTCTTGGGACAGAGGAAACACCGGGGAGCTGTTTTTT
TRBJ2-1 TRBV7-9 TRBD2 15 few CASSPSGGTFVEQFF TGTGCCAGCAGCCCTAGCGGGGGGACATTCGTTGAGCAGTTCTTC
TRBJ2-5 TRBV15 TRBD2 16 . CATSSTGTSGSETQYF TGTGCCACCAGCAGCACCGGGACTAGCGGGAGCGAGACCCAGTACTTC
TRBJ2-5 TRBV7-9 TRBD2 14 . CASSLMGGRETQYF TGTGCCAGCAGCTTAATGGGAGGGAGAGAGACCCAGTACTTC
TRBJ1-1 TRBV30 TRBD1 17 . CAWSVRDRGRGHTEAFF TGTGCCTGGAGTGTTAGGGACAGGGGGCGAGGGCACACTGAAGCTTTCTTT
TRBJ2-7 TRBV11-2 . 13 . CASSLAGPHEQYF TGTGCCAGCAGCTTGGCAGGCCCCCACGAGCAGTACTTC
TRBJ2-3 TRBV7-7 TRBD2 15 . CASSRGGAVTDTQYF TGTGCCAGCAGCCGCGGGGGGGCCGTCACAGATACGCAGTATTTT
TRBJ1-5 TRBV19 . 12 . CASTVSNQPQHF TGTGCCAGTACGGTTAGCAATCAGCCCCAGCATTTT
TRBJ2-7 TRBV7-2 . 11 . CASSNSHEQYF TGTGCCAGCAGCAACAGCCACGAGCAGTACTTC
TRBJ2-7 TRBV4-2 . 15 . CASSQDVAVSYEQYF TGTGCCAGCAGCCAAGATGTAGCGGTTTCCTACGAGCAGTACTTC
TRBJ2-1 TRBV7-6 TRBD2 16 . CASSSSKRGGRNEQFF TGTGCCAGCAGCTCGAGCAAGCGGGGGGGCCGCAATGAGCAGTTCTTC
TRBJ2-6 TRBV18 . 17 . CASSPSTGFAGANVLTF TGTGCCAGCTCACCCTCTACAGGGTTCGCTGGGGCCAACGTCCTGACTTTC
TRBJ1-4 TRBV27 . 15 . CASSLYPGFNEKLFF TGTGCCAGCAGTTTATACCCGGGGTTTAATGAAAAACTGTTTTTT
TRBJ2-3 TRBV2 . 13 . CASRAGVTDTQYF TGTGCCAGCAGGGCAGGGGTCACAGATACGCAGTATTTT
TRBJ2-3 TRBV5-4 TRBD2 15 . CASSEGLAETDTQYF TGTGCCAGCAGCGAGGGACTAGCCGAGACAGATACGCAGTATTTT
TRBJ2-5 TRBV9 TRBD1 15 . CASSVNPTGRETQYF TGTGCCAGCAGCGTCAACCCGACAGGGAGAGAGACCCAGTACTTC
TRBJ1-3 TRBV2 TRBD1 14 few CARDRTGSGNTIYF TGTGCCCGAGATCGGACAGGGTCTGGAAACACCATATATTTT
TRBJ2-1 TRBV25-1 TRBD2 16 . CASSGGLTVTYNEQFF TGTGCCAGCAGTGGGGGACTAACGGTCACCTACAATGAGCAGTTCTTC
TRBJ1-2 TRBV7-9 . 13 medium-sized CASSPNEAYGYTF TGTGCCAGCAGCCCTAATGAGGCCTATGGCTACACCTTC
TRBJ1-4 TRBV7-9 . 16 . CASSRQTGATNEKLFF TGTGCCAGCAGCAGACAGACAGGCGCAACTAATGAAAAACTGTTTTTT
TRBJ2-7 TRBV7-8 TRBD2 15 . CASSFASGSSYEQYF TGTGCCAGCAGCTTCGCTAGCGGGAGTTCCTACGAGCAGTACTTC
TRBJ2-6 TRBV7-3 TRBD1 16 . CASSLDRGSGANVLTF TGTGCCAGCAGCTTAGACAGGGGCTCTGGGGCCAACGTCCTGACTTTC
TRBJ2-1 TRBV6-6 . 14 . CASSYLPQGYEQFF TGTGCCAGCAGTTACTTGCCGCAGGGGTATGAGCAGTTCTTC